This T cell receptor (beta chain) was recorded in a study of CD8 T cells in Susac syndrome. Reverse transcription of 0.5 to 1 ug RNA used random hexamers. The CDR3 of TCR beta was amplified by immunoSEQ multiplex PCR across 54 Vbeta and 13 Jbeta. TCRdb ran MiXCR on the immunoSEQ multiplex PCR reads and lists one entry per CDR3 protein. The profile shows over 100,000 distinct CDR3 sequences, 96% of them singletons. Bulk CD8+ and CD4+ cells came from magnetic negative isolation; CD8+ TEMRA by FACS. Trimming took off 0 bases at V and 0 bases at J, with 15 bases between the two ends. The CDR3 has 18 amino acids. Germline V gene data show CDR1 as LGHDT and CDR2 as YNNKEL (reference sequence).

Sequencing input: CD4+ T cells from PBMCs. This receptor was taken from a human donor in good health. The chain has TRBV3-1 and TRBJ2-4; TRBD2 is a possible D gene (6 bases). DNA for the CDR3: TGTGCCAGCAGCCAAGACCTGGGGGGAACCCTAGCCAAAAACATTCAGTACTTC. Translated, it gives CASSQDLGGTLAKNIQYF. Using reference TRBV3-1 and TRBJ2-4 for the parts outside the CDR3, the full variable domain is DTAVSQTPKYLVTQMGNDKSIKCEQNLGHDTMYWYKQDSKKFLKIMFSYNNKELIINETVPNRFSPKSPDKAHLNLHINSLELGDSAVYFCASSQDLGGTLAKNIQYFGAGTRLSVL.